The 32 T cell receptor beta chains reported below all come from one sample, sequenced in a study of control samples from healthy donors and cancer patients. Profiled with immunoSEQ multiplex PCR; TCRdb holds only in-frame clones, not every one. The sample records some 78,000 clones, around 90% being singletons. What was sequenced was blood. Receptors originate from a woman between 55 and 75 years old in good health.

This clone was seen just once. The CDR3 DNA reads as TGTGCCAGCAGCTTAGCACCAGAAAACACTGAAGCTTTCTTT. Translated: CASSLAPENTEAFF. This chain uses TRBV7-9 with TRBJ1-1; no firm D call. Trimming cost V 0 bases and J 2 bases, with 7 bases left between them. This CDR3 region has 14 residues. Looked up from germline, CDR1 is SEHNR and CDR2 is FQNEAQ (reference sequence).

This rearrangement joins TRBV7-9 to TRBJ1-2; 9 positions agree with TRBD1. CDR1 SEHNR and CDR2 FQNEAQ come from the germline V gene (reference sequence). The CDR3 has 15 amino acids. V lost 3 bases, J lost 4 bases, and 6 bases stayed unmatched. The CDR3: CASSFGDREAYGYTF. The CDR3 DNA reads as TGTGCCAGCAGCTTTGGGGACAGGGAGGCCTATGGCTACACCTTC. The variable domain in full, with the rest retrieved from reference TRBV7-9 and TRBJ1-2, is DTGVSQNPRHKITKRGQNVTFRCDPISEHNRLYWYRQTLGQGPEFLTYFQNEAQLEKSRLLSDRFSAERPKGSFSTLEIQRTEQGDSAMYLCASSFGDREAYGYTFGSGTRLTVV.

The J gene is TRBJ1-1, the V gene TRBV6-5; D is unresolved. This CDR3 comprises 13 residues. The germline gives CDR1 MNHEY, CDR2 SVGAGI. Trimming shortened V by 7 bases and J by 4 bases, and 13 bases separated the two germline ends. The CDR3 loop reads CASTLGWGTEAFF. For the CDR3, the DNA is TGTGCCAGCACTCTCGGCTGGGGCACTGAAGCTTTCTTT.

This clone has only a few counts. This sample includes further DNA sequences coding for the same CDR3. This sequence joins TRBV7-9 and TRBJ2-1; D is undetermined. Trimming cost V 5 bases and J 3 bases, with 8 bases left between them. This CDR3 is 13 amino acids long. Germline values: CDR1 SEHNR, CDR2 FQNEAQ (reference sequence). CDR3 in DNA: TGTGCCAGCAGCCATGTCAGCTACAATGAGCAGTTCTTC. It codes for CASSHVSYNEQFF. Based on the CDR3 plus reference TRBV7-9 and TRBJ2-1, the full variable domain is DTGVSQNPRHKITKRGQNVTFRCDPISEHNRLYWYRQTLGQGPEFLTYFQNEAQLEKSRLLSDRFSAERPKGSFSTLEIQRTEQGDSAMYLCASSHVSYNEQFFGPGTRLTVL.

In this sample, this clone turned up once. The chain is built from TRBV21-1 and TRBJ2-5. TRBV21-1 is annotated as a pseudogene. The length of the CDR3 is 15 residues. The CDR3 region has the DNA TGTGCCAGCAGCAACGGACCGAACCTCCAAGAGACCCAGTACTTC. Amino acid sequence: CASSNGPNLQETQYF.

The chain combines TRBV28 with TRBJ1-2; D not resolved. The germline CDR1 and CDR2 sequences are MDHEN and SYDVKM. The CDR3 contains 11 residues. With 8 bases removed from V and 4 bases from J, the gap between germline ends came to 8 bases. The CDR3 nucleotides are TGTGCCAGCCTGCGGGGCTATGGCTACACCTTC. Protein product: CASLRGYGYTF.

The CDR3 reads CASSPGGGSSYEQYF. DNA of the CDR3: TGTGCCAGCAGCCCAGGAGGGGGCAGCTCCTACGAGCAGTACTTC. This rearrangement joins TRBV13 to TRBJ2-7; tentative D call: TRBD1 (7 bases). The CDR3 covers 15 residues. V lost 5 bases and J lost 0, with 14 bases in between. Per germline, CDR1 PRHDT and CDR2 FYEKMQ (reference sequence).

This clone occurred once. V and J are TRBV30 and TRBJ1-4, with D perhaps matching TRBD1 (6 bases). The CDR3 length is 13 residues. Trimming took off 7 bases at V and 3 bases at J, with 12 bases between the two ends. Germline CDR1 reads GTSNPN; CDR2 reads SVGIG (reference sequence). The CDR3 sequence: CASQGVANEKLFF. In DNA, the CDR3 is TGTGCCTCACAGGGTGTAGCTAATGAAAAACTGTTTTTT.

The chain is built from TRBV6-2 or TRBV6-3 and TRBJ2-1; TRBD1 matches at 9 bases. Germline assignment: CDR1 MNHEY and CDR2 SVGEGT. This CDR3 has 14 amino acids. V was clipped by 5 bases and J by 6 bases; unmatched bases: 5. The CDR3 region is CASSTGTGINEQFF. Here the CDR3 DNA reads TGTGCCAGCAGTACGGGGACAGGGATCAATGAGCAGTTCTTC.

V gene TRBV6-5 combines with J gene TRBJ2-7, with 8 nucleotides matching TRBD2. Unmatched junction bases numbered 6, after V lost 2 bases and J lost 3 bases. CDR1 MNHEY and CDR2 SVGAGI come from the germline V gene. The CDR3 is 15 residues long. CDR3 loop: CASSYQRGPGYEQYF. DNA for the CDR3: TGTGCCAGCAGTTACCAGCGGGGGCCCGGCTACGAGCAGTACTTC.

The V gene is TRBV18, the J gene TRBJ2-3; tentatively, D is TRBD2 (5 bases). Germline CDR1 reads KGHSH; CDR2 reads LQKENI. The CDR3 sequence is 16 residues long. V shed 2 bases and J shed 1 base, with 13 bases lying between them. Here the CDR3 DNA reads TGTGCCAGCTCACCATTCGGGGTTGGAGGCACAGATACGCAGTATTTT. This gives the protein CASSPFGVGGTDTQYF.

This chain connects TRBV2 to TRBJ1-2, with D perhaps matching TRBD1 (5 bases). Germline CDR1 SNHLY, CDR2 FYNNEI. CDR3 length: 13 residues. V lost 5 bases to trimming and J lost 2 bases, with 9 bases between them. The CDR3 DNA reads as TGTGCCAGCAGTCGACAGACAAACTATGGCTACACCTTC. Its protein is CASSRQTNYGYTF.

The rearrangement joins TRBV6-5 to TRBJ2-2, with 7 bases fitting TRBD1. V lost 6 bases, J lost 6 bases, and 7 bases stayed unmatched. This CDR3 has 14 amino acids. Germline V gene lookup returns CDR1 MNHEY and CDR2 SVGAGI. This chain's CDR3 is CASSVNRGAGELFF. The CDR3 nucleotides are TGTGCCAGCAGCGTAAACAGGGGCGCCGGGGAGCTGTTTTTT.

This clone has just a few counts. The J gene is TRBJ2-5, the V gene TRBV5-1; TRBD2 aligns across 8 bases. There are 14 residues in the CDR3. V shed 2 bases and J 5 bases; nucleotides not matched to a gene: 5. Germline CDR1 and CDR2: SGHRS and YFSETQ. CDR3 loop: CASSFSGGPETQYF. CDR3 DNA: TGCGCCAGCAGCTTTTCGGGAGGGCCGGAGACCCAGTACTTC. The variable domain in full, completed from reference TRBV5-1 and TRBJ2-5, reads KAGVTQTPRYLIKTRGQQVTLSCSPISGHRSVSWYQQTPGQGLQFLFEYFSETQRNKGNFPGRFSGRQFSNSRSEMNVSTLELGDSALYLCASSFSGGPETQYFGPGTRLLVL.

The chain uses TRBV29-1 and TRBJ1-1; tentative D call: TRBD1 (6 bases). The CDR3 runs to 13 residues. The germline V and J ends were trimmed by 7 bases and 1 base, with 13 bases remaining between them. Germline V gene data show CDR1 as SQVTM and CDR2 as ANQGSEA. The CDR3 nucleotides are TGCAGCGGGATGTCACAGGGGAACACTGAAGCTTTCTTT. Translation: CSGMSQGNTEAFF.

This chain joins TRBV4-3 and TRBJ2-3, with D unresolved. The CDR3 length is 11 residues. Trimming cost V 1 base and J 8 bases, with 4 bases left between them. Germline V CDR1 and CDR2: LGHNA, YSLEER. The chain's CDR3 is CASSQVGTQYF. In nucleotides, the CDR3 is TGCGCCAGCAGCCAAGTTGGTACGCAGTATTTT.

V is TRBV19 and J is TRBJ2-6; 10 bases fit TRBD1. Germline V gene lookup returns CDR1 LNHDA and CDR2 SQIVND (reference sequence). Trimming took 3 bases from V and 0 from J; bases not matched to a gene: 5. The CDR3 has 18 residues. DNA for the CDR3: TGTGCCAGTAGTATTTATGACAGGGGGCTCTCTGGGGCCAACGTCCTGACTTTC. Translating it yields CASSIYDRGLSGANVLTF.

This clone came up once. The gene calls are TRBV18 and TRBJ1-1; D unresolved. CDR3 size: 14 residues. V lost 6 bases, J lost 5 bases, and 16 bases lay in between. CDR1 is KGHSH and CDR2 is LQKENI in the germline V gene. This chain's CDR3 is CASSWTPRGTEAFF. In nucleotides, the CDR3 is TGTGCCAGCTCCTGGACCCCACGGGGAACTGAAGCTTTCTTT.

CDR3 bases: TGTGCCAGCAGCAAAGGAACAGGGCGTCAGCCCCAGCATTTT. Its translation: CASSKGTGRQPQHF. V gene TRBV21-1 combines with J gene TRBJ1-5; whether TRBD1, the table's D call, matches the DNA was not checked. TRBV21-1 is assigned pseudogene status. The CDR3 consists of 14 residues.

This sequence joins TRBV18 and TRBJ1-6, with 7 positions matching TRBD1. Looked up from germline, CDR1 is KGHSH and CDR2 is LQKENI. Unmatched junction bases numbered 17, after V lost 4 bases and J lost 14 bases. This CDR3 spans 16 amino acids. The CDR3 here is CASSHSRDRFLWALHF. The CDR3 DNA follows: TGTGCCAGCTCACACTCCCGGGACAGATTCCTTTGGGCCCTCCACTTT.

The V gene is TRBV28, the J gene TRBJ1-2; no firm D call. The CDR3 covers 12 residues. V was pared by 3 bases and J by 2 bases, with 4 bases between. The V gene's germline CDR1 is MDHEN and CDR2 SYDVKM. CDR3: CASSFSNYGYTF. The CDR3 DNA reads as TGTGCCAGCAGTTTTTCAAACTATGGCTACACCTTC.

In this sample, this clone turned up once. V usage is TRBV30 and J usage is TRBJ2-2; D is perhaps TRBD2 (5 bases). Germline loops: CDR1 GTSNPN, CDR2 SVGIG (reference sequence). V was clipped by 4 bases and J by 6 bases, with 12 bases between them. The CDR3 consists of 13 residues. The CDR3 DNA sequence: TGTGCCTGGACATTCGGGGTGGCCGGGGAGCTGTTTTTT. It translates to CAWTFGVAGELFF.

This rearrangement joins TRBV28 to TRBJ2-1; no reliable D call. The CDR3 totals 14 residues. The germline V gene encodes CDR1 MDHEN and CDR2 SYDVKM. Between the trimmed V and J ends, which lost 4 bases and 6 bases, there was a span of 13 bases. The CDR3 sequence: CASSSTVLRNEQFF. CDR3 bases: TGTGCCAGCAGTTCTACAGTTTTACGCAATGAGCAGTTCTTC.

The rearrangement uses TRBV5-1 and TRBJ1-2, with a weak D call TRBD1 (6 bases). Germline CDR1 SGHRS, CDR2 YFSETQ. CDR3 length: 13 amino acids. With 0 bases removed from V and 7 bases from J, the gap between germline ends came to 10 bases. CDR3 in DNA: TGCGCCAGCAGCTTGGGGTCAGGGGCTGGCTACACCTTC. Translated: CASSLGSGAGYTF.

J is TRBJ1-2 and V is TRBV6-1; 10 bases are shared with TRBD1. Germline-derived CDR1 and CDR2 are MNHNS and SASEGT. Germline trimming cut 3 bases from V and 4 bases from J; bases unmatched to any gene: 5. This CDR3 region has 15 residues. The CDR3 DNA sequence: TGTGCCAGCAGTGAGACAGGGGGCAGCGTCTATGGCTACACCTTC. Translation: CASSETGGSVYGYTF.

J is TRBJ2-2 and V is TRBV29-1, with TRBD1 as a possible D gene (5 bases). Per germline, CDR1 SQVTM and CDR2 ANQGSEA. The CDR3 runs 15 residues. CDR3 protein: CRASDTFVGTGELFF. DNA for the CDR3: TGCCGCGCCTCGGACACTTTCGTGGGCACCGGGGAGCTGTTTTTT.

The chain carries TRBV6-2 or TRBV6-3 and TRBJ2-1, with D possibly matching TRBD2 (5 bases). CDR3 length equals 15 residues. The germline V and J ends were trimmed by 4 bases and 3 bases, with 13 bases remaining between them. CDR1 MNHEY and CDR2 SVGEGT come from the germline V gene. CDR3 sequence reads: CASSLPLAGYNEQFF. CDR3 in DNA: TGTGCCAGCAGTTTACCCCTAGCCGGCTACAATGAGCAGTTCTTC.

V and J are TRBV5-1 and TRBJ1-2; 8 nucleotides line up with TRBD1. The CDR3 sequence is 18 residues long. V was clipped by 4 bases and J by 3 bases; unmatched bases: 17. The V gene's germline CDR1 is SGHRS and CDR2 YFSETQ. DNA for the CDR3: TGCGCCAGCAGCCCAGAAGGACAGGGAAGTCTAGATGACTATGGCTACACCTTC. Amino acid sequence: CASSPEGQGSLDDYGYTF.

For the CDR3, the DNA is TGTGCCAGCAGCCGGACAGGGGAGGCCAACACCGGGGAGCTGTTTTTT. Residues: CASSRTGEANTGELFF. The chain links TRBV7-2 to TRBJ2-2; 9 bases align to TRBD1. The CDR3 contains 16 residues. Germline V gene data show CDR1 as SGHTA and CDR2 as FQGNSA. V trimming: 5 bases; J trimming: 2 bases; junction bases outside the gene matches: 6.

The DNA for the CDR3 is TGTGCCAGCAGCTTACAGGGTTCACCCCTCCACTTT. This codes for CASSLQGSPLHF. The chain couples TRBV28 to TRBJ1-6; possible D gene TRBD1, 6 bases. This CDR3 is built from 12 residues. The V end lost 6 bases, the J end lost 9 bases, and 9 bases lay between the germline ends. Germline V lookup: CDR1 MDHEN, CDR2 SYDVKM.

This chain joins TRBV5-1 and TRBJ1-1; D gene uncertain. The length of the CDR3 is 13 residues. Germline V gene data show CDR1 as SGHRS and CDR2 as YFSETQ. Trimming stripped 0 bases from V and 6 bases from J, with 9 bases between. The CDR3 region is CASSLAMGSEAFF. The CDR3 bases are TGCGCCAGCAGCTTGGCTATGGGATCTGAAGCTTTCTTT. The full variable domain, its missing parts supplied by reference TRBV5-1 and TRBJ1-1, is KAGVTQTPRYLIKTRGQQVTLSCSPISGHRSVSWYQQTPGQGLQFLFEYFSETQRNKGNFPGRFSGRQFSNSRSEMNVSTLELGDSALYLCASSLAMGSEAFFGQGTRLTVV.

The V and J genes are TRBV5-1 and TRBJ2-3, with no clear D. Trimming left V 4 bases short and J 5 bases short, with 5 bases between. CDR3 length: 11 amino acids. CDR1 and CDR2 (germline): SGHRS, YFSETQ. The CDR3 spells CASSMEDTQYF. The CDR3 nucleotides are TGCGCCAGCAGCATGGAAGATACGCAGTATTTT.